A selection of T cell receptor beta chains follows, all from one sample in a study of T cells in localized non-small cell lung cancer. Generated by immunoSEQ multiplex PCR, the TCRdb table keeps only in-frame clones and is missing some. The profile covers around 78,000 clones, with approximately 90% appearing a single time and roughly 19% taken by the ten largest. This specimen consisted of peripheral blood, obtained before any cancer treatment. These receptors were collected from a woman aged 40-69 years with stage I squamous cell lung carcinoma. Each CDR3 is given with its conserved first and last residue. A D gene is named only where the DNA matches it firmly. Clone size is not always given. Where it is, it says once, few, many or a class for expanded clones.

CDR3 DNA: TGTGCCAGCAGTACCCCGCGGGGGGGCCGTTACGAGCAGTACTTC
CDR3 protein: CASSTPRGGRYEQYF
D gene: TRBD2
clone size: .
J gene: TRBJ2-7
V gene: TRBV6-5

CDR3 DNA: TGTGCCAGCAGCGTAGGCCTAGCGGGGGGCTACAATGAGCAGTTCTTC
CDR3 protein: CASSVGLAGGYNEQFF
D gene: TRBD2
clone size: once
J gene: TRBJ2-1
V gene: TRBV9

CDR3 DNA: TGTGCCTGGAGCCCCCTGCAGCGGGGACTGAGCACAGATACGCAGTATTTT
CDR3 protein: CAWSPLQRGLSTDTQYF
D gene: TRBD2
clone size: .
J gene: TRBJ2-3
V gene: TRBV30

CDR3 DNA: TGTGCCAGCAGCTTCACCGGGACGGAGTCCTATGGCTACACCTTC
CDR3 protein: CASSFTGTESYGYTF
D gene: .
clone size: .
J gene: TRBJ1-2
V gene: TRBV7-9

CDR3 DNA: TGTGCCAGCAGCCCAACTCCTGCGGCTAGCGGGGGCGGTGCCCAGTACTTC
CDR3 protein: CASSPTPAASGGGAQYF
D gene: TRBD2
clone size: once
J gene: TRBJ2-5
V gene: TRBV7-6

CDR3 DNA: TGTGCCAGTCGGGACAGCTCGTTCTACGAGCAGTACTTC
CDR3 protein: CASRDSSFYEQYF
D gene: TRBD1
clone size: .
J gene: TRBJ2-7
V gene: TRBV6-6

CDR3 DNA: TGCGCCAGCAGTGAAAGTCCAGCGACTGTGACAGATACGCAGTATTTT
CDR3 protein: CASSESPATVTDTQYF
D gene: .
clone size: .
J gene: TRBJ2-3
V gene: TRBV10-1

CDR3 DNA: TGTGCCAGTAGTATAGCCTACAGCTACAATGAGCAGTTCTTC
CDR3 protein: CASSIAYSYNEQFF
D gene: .
clone size: once
J gene: TRBJ2-1
V gene: TRBV19

CDR3 DNA: TGTGCCAGCAGTGAACAGGTGAACACTGAAGCTTTCTTT
CDR3 protein: CASSEQVNTEAFF
D gene: .
clone size: .
J gene: TRBJ1-1
V gene: TRBV2

CDR3 DNA: TGTGCCAGCAGCTCGGTCGGGCATCCGGACACCGGGGAGCTGTTTTTT
CDR3 protein: CASSSVGHPDTGELFF
D gene: .
clone size: .
J gene: TRBJ2-2
V gene: TRBV7-6

CDR3 DNA: TGTGCCAGCAGCTTAGAACGGAACACCGGGGAGCTGTTTTTT
CDR3 protein: CASSLERNTGELFF
D gene: .
clone size: .
J gene: TRBJ2-2
V gene: TRBV7-2

CDR3 DNA: TGCGCCAGCAGCCAATCGTGGGGACAGAGGAACACTGAAGCTTTCTTT
CDR3 protein: CASSQSWGQRNTEAFF
D gene: TRBD1
clone size: .
J gene: TRBJ1-1
V gene: TRBV4-1

CDR3 DNA: TGTGCCAGTAGAAGGCAGGGTAACTATGGCTACACCTTC
CDR3 protein: CASRRQGNYGYTF
D gene: .
clone size: once
J gene: TRBJ1-2
V gene: TRBV19

CDR3 DNA: TGTGCCAGCAGCAAGCGACTAGCGGGGAGAGAGACCCAGTACTTC
CDR3 protein: CASSKRLAGRETQYF
D gene: TRBD2
clone size: .
J gene: TRBJ2-5
V gene: TRBV4-2

CDR3 DNA: TGTGCCAGCAGCTTAGCTGGAAACACCATATATTTT
CDR3 protein: CASSLAGNTIYF
D gene: .
clone size: .
J gene: TRBJ1-3
V gene: TRBV7-9

CDR3 DNA: TGTGCCAGCAGCGTAGATGGGATGAACACTGAAGCTTTCTTT
CDR3 protein: CASSVDGMNTEAFF
D gene: .
clone size: .
J gene: TRBJ1-1
V gene: TRBV9

CDR3 DNA: TGTGCCAGCAGTTTATTAGGCTCCGCTAACTATGGCTACACCTTC
CDR3 protein: CASSLLGSANYGYTF
D gene: .
clone size: .
J gene: TRBJ1-2
V gene: TRBV27

CDR3 DNA: TGTGCCAGCGCCCAACGGGACAGGGTCCCCTACGAGCAGTACTTC
CDR3 protein: CASAQRDRVPYEQYF
D gene: TRBD1
clone size: .
J gene: TRBJ2-7
V gene: TRBV2

CDR3 DNA: TGCGCCAGCAGCCTCGATAACCAAGAGACCCTGTACTTC
CDR3 protein: CASSLDNQETLYF
D gene: .
clone size: .
J gene: TRBJ2-5
V gene: TRBV5-1

CDR3 DNA: TGTGCCTGGAGTCGCGGCCTTGGGGCTCAAGAGACCCAGTACTTC
CDR3 protein: CAWSRGLGAQETQYF
D gene: .
clone size: .
J gene: TRBJ2-5
V gene: TRBV30

CDR3 DNA: TGTGCCAGCAGCTTGGTACGGGGGGCCTTCACCGGGGAGCTGTTTTTT
CDR3 protein: CASSLVRGAFTGELFF
D gene: .
clone size: .
J gene: TRBJ2-2
V gene: TRBV5-6

CDR3 DNA: TGTGCCAGCAGCCTCCTTGGGCCAGACTTCCAAGAGACCCAGTACTTC
CDR3 protein: CASSLLGPDFQETQYF
D gene: .
clone size: once
J gene: TRBJ2-5
V gene: TRBV7-6

CDR3 DNA: TGTGCCAGCAGTTCCCCCCGGACAGAAAATGGCTACACCTTC
CDR3 protein: CASSSPRTENGYTF
D gene: .
clone size: .
J gene: TRBJ1-2
V gene: TRBV27

CDR3 DNA: TGTGCCACCTCCGGGACATTCATGAACACTGAAGCTTTCTTT
CDR3 protein: CATSGTFMNTEAFF
D gene: .
clone size: .
J gene: TRBJ1-1
V gene: TRBV15

CDR3 DNA: TGTGCCAGCATCACTGGGGCTGGGAACAACTATGGCTACACCTTC
CDR3 protein: CASITGAGNNYGYTF
D gene: .
clone size: .
J gene: TRBJ1-2
V gene: TRBV28

CDR3 DNA: TGTGCCAGCAGCTTAGCCCCGCAGTCAGGCGAGCAGTACTTC
CDR3 protein: CASSLAPQSGEQYF
D gene: .
clone size: .
J gene: TRBJ2-7
V gene: TRBV7-2

CDR3 DNA: TGTGCCAGCAGCCCTACGGGCGGCTCTGGAAACACCATATATTTT
CDR3 protein: CASSPTGGSGNTIYF
D gene: .
clone size: .
J gene: TRBJ1-3
V gene: TRBV9

CDR3 DNA: TGCGCCAGCAGCTTGGCTTTGGGATCCGGTTATGGCTACACCTTC
CDR3 protein: CASSLALGSGYGYTF
D gene: .
clone size: .
J gene: TRBJ1-2
V gene: TRBV5-1

CDR3 DNA: TGTGCCAGCAGCAAGACGACAGCCTACAATGAGCAGTTCTTC
CDR3 protein: CASSKTTAYNEQFF
D gene: .
clone size: .
J gene: TRBJ2-1
V gene: TRBV7-2

CDR3 DNA: TGCGCCAGCAGCACGGGACAGGGGGCTGCGGACACCATATATTTT
CDR3 protein: CASSTGQGAADTIYF
D gene: TRBD1
clone size: .
J gene: TRBJ1-3
V gene: TRBV5-1

CDR3 DNA: TGTGCCAGCAGCCAACTGGACTATTCGAACACCGGGGAGCTGTTTTTT
CDR3 protein: CASSQLDYSNTGELFF
D gene: .
clone size: .
J gene: TRBJ2-2
V gene: TRBV4-2

CDR3 DNA: TGCAGCGTTGAATTGGAGGGCGGGTACTCGCGCCCTAGCTCCTACAATGAGCAGTTCTTC
CDR3 protein: CSVELEGGYSRPSSYNEQFF
D gene: .
clone size: few
J gene: TRBJ2-1
V gene: TRBV29-1

CDR3 DNA: TGTGCCAGCAGCTTGGGGTTGACGGCTGAAGCTTTCTTT
CDR3 protein: CASSLGLTAEAFF
D gene: .
clone size: .
J gene: TRBJ1-1
V gene: TRBV7-3